The T cell receptor beta chain under discussion was sequenced for a study of shared clonotypes between healthy human individuals. Terminally differentiated effector memory CD45RA+ cells were excluded by CCR7 positive selection of CD45RO-negative cells. Trimming stripped 5 bases from V and 6 bases from J, with 15 bases between. Germline V lookup: CDR1 MNHEY, CDR2 SMNVEV (reference sequence). This CDR3 is built from 14 residues. Concerning this clone itself: As yet, its antigen is unknown.

General study findings and limits: Memory subsets generally showed smaller estimated richness than naive subsets did. The study's rarefaction showed incomplete sorted-subset sequencing despite large depth.

Only in-frame clones appear in the TCRdb table, and some are missing; sequencing was by immunoSEQ multiplex PCR. The sample holds about 2 million clones, less than 95% seen once. This rearrangement joins TRBV27 to TRBJ2-3, with D possibly being TRBD2 (6 bases). The sequenced sample consisted of naive CD8+ T cells sorted from blood. The source of this sequence is a young man in good health. The CDR3 DNA sequence: TGTGCCAGCAGTGGAAGACTAGTACCGGATACGCAGTATTTT. Its translation: CASSGRLVPDTQYF.